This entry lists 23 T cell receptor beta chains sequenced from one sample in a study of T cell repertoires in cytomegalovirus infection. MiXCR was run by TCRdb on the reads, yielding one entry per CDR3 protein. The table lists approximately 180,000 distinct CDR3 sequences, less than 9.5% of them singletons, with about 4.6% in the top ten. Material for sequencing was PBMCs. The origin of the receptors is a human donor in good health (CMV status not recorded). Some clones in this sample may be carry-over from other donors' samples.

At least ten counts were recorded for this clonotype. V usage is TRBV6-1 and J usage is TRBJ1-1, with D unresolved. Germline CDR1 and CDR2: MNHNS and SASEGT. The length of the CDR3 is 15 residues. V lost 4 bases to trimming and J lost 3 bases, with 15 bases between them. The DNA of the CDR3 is TGTGCCAGCAGTGGTATGTGGCTTCGGTACACTGAAGCTTTCTTT. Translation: CASSGMWLRYTEAFF.

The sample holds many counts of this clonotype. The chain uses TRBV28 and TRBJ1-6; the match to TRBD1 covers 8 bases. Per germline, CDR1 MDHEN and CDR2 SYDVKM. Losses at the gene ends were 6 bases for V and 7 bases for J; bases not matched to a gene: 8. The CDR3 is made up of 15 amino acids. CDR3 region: CASRTTGGENSPLHF. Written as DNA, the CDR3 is TGTGCCAGCAGAACAACAGGGGGTGAAAATTCACCCCTCCACTTT. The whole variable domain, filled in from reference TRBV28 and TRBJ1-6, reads DVKVTQSSRYLVKRTGEKVFLECVQDMDHENMFWYRQDPGLGLRLIYFSYDVKMKEKGDIPEGYSVSREKKERFSLILESASTNQTSMYLCASRTTGGENSPLHFGNGTRLTVT.

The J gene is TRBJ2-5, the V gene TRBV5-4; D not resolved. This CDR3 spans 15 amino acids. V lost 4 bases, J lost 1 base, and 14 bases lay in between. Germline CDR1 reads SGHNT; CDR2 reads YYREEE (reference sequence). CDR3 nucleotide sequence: TGTGCCAGCAGCCCCAATCCCGAGTTCCAAGAGACCCAGTACTTC. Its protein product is CASSPNPEFQETQYF.

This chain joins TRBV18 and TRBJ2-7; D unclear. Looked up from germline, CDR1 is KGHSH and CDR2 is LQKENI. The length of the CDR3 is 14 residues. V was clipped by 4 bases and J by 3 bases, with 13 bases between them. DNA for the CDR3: TGTGCCAGCTCACACCGAAGTCTAGACTACGAGCAGTACTTC. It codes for CASSHRSLDYEQYF.

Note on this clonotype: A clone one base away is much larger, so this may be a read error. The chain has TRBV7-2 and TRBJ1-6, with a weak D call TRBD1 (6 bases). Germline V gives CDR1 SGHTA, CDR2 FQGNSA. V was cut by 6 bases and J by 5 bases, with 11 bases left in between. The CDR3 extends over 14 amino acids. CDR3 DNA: TGTGCCAGCAGACTAGGGGGGAATAATTCACCCCTCCACTTT. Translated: CASRLGGNNSPLHF.

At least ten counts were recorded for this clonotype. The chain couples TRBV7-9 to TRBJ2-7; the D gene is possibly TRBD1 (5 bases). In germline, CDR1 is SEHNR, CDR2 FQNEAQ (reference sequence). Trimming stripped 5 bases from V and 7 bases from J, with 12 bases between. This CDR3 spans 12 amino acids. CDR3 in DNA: TGTGCCAGCAGCCCAGACAGTCGGGAGCAGTACTTC. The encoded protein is CASSPDSREQYF.

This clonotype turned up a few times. The CDR3 region is CASSEGGSDTQYF. The CDR3, as DNA: TGTGCCAGCAGCGAGGGGGGCTCAGATACGCAGTATTTT. The chain uses TRBV9 and TRBJ2-3; D tentatively fits TRBD1 or TRBD2 (6 bases each). CDR1 is SGDLS, CDR2 YYNGEE, per germline. The CDR3 extends over 13 amino acids. V lost 3 bases and J lost 4, with 9 bases in between.

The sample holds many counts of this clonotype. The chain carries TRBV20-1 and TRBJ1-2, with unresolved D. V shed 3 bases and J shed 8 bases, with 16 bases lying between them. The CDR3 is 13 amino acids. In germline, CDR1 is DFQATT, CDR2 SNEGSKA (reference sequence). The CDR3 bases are TGCAGTGCTAGTGAACAACCGGGGAGCGGCTACACCTTC. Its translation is CSASEQPGSGYTF.

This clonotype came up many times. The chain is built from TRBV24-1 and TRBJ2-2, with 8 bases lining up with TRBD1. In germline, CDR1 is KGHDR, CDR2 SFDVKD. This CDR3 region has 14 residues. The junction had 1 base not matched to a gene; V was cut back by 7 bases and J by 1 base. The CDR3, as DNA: TGTGCCACCAGCGGGACAGGGAACACCGGGGAGCTGTTTTTT. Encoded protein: CATSGTGNTGELFF.

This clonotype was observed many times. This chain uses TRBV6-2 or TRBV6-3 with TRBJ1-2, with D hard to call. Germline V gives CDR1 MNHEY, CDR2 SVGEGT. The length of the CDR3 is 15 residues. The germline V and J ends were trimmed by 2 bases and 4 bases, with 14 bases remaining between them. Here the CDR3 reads CASSYPLGSGYGYTF. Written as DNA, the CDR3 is TGTGCCAGCAGTTACCCCCTCGGGAGCGGCTATGGCTACACCTTC.

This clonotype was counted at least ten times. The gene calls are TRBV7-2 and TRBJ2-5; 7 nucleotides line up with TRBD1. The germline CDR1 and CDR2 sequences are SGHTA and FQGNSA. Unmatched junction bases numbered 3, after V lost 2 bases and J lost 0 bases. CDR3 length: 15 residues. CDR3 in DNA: TGTGCCAGCAGCTTACTAACAGGGGACCAAGAGACCCAGTACTTC. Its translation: CASSLLTGDQETQYF.

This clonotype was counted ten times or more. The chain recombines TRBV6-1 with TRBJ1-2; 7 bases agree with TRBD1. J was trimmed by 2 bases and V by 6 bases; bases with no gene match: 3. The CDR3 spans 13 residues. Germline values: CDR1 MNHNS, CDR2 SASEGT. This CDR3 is CASSPGQNYGYTF. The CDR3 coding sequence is TGTGCCAGCAGCCCGGGACAGAACTATGGCTACACCTTC.

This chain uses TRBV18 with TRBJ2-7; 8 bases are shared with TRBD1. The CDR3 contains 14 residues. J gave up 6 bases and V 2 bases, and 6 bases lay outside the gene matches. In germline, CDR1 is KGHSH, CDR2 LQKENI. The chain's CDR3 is CASSPTQGAGEQYF. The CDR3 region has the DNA TGTGCCAGCTCACCAACGCAGGGGGCGGGCGAGCAGTACTTC.

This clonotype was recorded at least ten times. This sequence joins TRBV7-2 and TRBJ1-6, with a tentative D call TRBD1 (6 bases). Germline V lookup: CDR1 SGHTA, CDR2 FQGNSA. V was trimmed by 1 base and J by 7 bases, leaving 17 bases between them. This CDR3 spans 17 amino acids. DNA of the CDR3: TGTGCCAGCAGCTTAGGTCACCCGGGACAAAGAAATTCACCCCTCCACTTT. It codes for CASSLGHPGQRNSPLHF.

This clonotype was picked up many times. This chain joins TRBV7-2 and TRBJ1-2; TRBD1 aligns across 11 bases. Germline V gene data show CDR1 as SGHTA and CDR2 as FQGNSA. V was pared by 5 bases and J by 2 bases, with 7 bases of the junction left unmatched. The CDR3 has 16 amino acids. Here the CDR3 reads CASSGRTGGLNYGYTF. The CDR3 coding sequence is TGTGCCAGCAGCGGCAGGACAGGGGGCCTCAACTATGGCTACACCTTC.

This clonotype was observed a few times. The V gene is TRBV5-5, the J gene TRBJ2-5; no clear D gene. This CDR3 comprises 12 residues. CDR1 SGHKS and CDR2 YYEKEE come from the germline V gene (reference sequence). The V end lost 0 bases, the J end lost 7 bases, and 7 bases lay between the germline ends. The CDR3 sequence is CASSLAYGTQYF. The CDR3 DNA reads TGTGCCAGCAGCTTGGCGTACGGGACCCAGTACTTC.

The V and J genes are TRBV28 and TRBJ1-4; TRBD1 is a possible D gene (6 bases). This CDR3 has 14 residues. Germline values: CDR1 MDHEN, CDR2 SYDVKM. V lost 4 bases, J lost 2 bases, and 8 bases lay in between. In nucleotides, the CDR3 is TGTGCCAGCAGTTGGGGGGCCACTAATGAAAAACTGTTTTTT. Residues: CASSWGATNEKLFF.

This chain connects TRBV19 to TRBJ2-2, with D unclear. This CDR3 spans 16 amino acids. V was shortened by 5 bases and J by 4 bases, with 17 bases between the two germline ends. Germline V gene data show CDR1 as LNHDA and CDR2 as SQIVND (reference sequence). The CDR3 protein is CASSPLGRKLTGELFF. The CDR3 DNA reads TGTGCCAGTAGTCCCCTCGGCCGGAAACTCACCGGGGAGCTGTTTTTT. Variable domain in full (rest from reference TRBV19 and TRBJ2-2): DGGITQSPKYLFRKEGQNVTLSCEQNLNHDAMYWYRQDPGQGLRLIYYSQIVNDFQKGDIAEGYSVSREKKESFPLTVTSAQKNPTAFYLCASSPLGRKLTGELFFGEGSRLTVL.

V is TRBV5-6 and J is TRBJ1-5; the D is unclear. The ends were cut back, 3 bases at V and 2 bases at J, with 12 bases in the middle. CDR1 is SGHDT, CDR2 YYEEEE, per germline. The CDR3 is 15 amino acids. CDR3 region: CASSSFIEGNQPQHF. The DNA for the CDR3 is TGTGCCAGCAGCTCTTTCATCGAGGGCAATCAGCCCCAGCATTTT.

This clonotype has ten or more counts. This CDR3 is CASSLTDSGNTIYF. The CDR3 coding sequence is TGTGCCAGCAGCTTGACAGACTCTGGAAACACCATATATTTT. V gene TRBV7-6 combines with J gene TRBJ1-3, with D tentatively TRBD1 (5 bases). This CDR3 region has 14 residues. Germline assignment: CDR1 SGHVS and CDR2 FNYEAQ. The V and J ends lost 3 bases and 0 bases respectively, with 6 bases between them. Full variable domain (remainder filled in from reference TRBV7-6 and TRBJ1-3): GAGVSQSPRYKVTKRGQDVALRCDPISGHVSLYWYRQALGQGPEFLTYFNYEAQQDKSGLPNDRFSAERPEGSISTLTIQRTEQRDSAMYRCASSLTDSGNTIYFGEGSWLTVV.

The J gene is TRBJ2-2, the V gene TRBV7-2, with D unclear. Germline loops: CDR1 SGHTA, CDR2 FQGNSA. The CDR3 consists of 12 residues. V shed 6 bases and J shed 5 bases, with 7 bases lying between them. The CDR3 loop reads CASSPRTGELFF. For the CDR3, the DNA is TGTGCCAGCAGTCCTAGAACCGGGGAGCTGTTTTTT.

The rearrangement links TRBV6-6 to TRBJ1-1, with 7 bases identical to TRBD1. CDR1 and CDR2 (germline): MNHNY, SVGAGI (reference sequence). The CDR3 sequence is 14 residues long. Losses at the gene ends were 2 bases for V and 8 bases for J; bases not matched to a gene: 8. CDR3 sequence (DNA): TGTGCCAGCAGTTACACAGGGGCGACAACAGAAGCTTTCTTT. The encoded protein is CASSYTGATTEAFF.

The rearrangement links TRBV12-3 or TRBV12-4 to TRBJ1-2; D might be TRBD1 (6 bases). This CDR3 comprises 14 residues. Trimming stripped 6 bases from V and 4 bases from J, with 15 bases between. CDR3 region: CASSPRTDLYGYTF. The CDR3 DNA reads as TGTGCCAGCAGCCCAAGGACAGACCTCTATGGCTACACCTTC.